What follows are 14 T cell receptor beta chains derived from one specimen sequenced in a study of blood T cell repertoires in COVID-19. Sequencing used immunoSEQ multiplex PCR; TCRdb keeps in-frame clones, though not all of them. The table shows more than 100,000 clones, with 80% to 90% occurring only once. Material for sequencing was peripheral blood. Receptor source: a woman aged 50 to 65 with active or convalescent COVID-19.

The chain uses TRBV18 and TRBJ2-7, with D possibly being TRBD2 (5 bases). The germline V gene encodes CDR1 KGHSH and CDR2 LQKENI. The CDR3 contains 14 residues. Between the trimmed V and J ends, which lost 3 bases and 7 bases, there was a span of 16 bases. CDR3 nucleotide sequence: TGTGCCAGCTCACCCAGCGGACGCCCCCTTGAGCAGTACTTC. It encodes CASSPSGRPLEQYF.

The chain recombines TRBV9 with TRBJ2-3, with a weak D call TRBD2 (5 bases). V lost 4 bases to trimming and J lost 2 bases, with 14 bases between them. There are 15 residues in the CDR3. Looked up from germline, CDR1 is SGDLS and CDR2 is YYNGEE. CDR3 DNA: TGTGCCAGCAGCCCCCAAGGGAGCCACACAGATACGCAGTATTTT. Residues: CASSPQGSHTDTQYF.

The rearrangement links TRBV28 to TRBJ1-1; TRBD1 agrees at 7 bases. Losses at the gene ends were 3 bases for V and 5 bases for J; bases not matched to a gene: 12. The CDR3 contains 16 residues. Germline V lookup: CDR1 MDHEN, CDR2 SYDVKM. The CDR3 DNA is TGTGCCAGCAGTTTTTCTCAGGGGGAGGTGGAAACTGAAGCTTTCTTT. It is translated as CASSFSQGEVETEAFF.

This clone has just a few counts. The chain employs TRBV14 and TRBJ1-2; no definite D call. The CDR3 loop spans 14 amino acids. Trimming pared 4 bases from V and 6 bases from J, leaving 15 bases between. The germline V gene has CDR1 SGHDN and CDR2 FVKESK. The CDR3 nucleotides read TGTGCCAGCAGCCGCGCGGGCCCCTCGGATGGCTACACCTTC. Its protein is CASSRAGPSDGYTF.

The chain couples TRBV18 to TRBJ1-2; perhaps TRBD1 as D (5 bases). CDR1 KGHSH and CDR2 LQKENI come from the germline V gene. Trimming removed 1 base from V and 4 bases from J, with 13 bases in between. This CDR3 is 15 amino acids long. CDR3 in DNA: TGTGCCAGCTCACCACAGTCGGGGGTGGGCTATGGCTACACCTTC. This codes for CASSPQSGVGYGYTF. The whole variable domain, filled in from reference TRBV18 and TRBJ1-2, reads NAGVMQNPRHLVRRRGQEARLRCSPMKGHSHVYWYRQLPEEGLKFMVYLQKENIIDESGMPKERFSAEFPKEGPSILRIQQVVRGDSAAYFCASSPQSGVGYGYTFGSGTRLTVV.

V and J are TRBV9 and TRBJ1-1; 10 positions agree with TRBD1. The junction had 5 bases not matched to a gene; V was cut back by 4 bases and J by 5 bases. CDR1 and CDR2 (germline): SGDLS, YYNGEE. The CDR3 consists of 14 residues. CDR3 DNA: TGTGCCAGCAGCTTTGGACAGGGGGGGACTGAAGCTTTCTTT. This translates into CASSFGQGGTEAFF.

For this clone: Other DNA sequences in the same sample also yield this CDR3. The chain uses TRBV3-1 (or the pseudogene TRBV3-2) and TRBJ2-7; 7 nucleotides line up with TRBD1. The V gene's germline CDR1 is LGHDT and CDR2 YNNKEL (reference sequence). This CDR3 is built from 14 residues. J was trimmed by 2 bases and V by 3 bases; bases with no gene match: 4. The CDR3 DNA reads TGTGCCAGCAGCCAGGGAACAGGGGCCTACGAGCAGTACTTC. It codes for CASSQGTGAYEQYF.

This clone was detected only once. The germline gene is not matched at one end of the junction; a read error may be the cause. The CDR3 DNA sequence: TGTGCCAGCAGCTCCACCCCGACAGAGGCCCACTACGGGCAGTACTTC. It specifies CASSSTPTEAHYGQYF. V gene TRBV11-2 combines with J gene TRBJ2-7; TRBD1 is a possible D gene (5 bases). Germline V lookup: CDR1 SGHAT, CDR2 FQNNGV. This CDR3 spans 16 amino acids. Using reference TRBV11-2 and TRBJ2-7 for the parts outside the CDR3, the full variable domain is EAGVAQSPRYKIIEKRQSVAFWCNPISGHATLYWYQQILGQGPKLLIQFQNNGVVDDSQLPKDRFSAERLKGVDSTLKIQPAKLEDSAVYLCASSSTPTEAHYGQYFGPGTRLTVT.

This rearrangement joins TRBV28 to TRBJ2-7, with TRBD1 matching 11 bases. Germline V gene lookup returns CDR1 MDHEN and CDR2 SYDVKM. Trimming at V came to 6 bases and at J to 2 bases, leaving 9 bases not matched to a gene. This CDR3 contains 16 residues. The CDR3 loop reads CASRPIGTGGAYEQYF. CDR3 coding DNA: TGTGCCAGCAGGCCGATTGGGACAGGGGGTGCCTACGAGCAGTACTTC.

The chain combines TRBV6-2 or TRBV6-3 with TRBJ2-5, with D possibly TRBD2 on 6 matching bases. The CDR3 covers 18 residues. V lost 2 bases to trimming and J lost 5 bases, with 24 bases between them. Looked up from germline, CDR1 is MNHEY and CDR2 is SVGEGT. The CDR3 DNA is TGTGCCAGCAGTTACACGGAGGGGCAAGCCTGGGCAATCGAGACCCAGTACTTC. As protein: CASSYTEGQAWAIETQYF.

The CDR3 bases are TGTGCCAGCAGCCCCAACCTGGGCCCTGAAGCTTTCTTT. This sequence encodes CASSPNLGPEAFF. The chain employs TRBV28 and TRBJ1-1, with D hard to call. The CDR3 totals 13 residues. Deletions cut 6 bases from V and 6 bases from J, with 14 bases between. Germline lookup yields CDR1 MDHEN and CDR2 SYDVKM.

V and J are TRBV11-2 and TRBJ2-1, with D perhaps matching TRBD2 (5 bases). V lost 1 base and J 0 bases, leaving 7 bases between the germline ends. Germline assignment: CDR1 SGHAT and CDR2 FQNNGV. The CDR3 runs to 15 residues. This CDR3 is CASSLGSVSYNEQFF. The DNA of the CDR3 is TGTGCCAGCAGCTTAGGTAGCGTCTCCTACAATGAGCAGTTCTTC.

The table lists this clone with a few counts. This chain links TRBV14 with TRBJ2-7; 7 nucleotides line up with TRBD1. V was clipped by 4 bases and J by 0 bases; unmatched bases: 6. Germline CDR1 SGHDN, CDR2 FVKESK. CDR3 length: 15 amino acids. CDR3 in amino acids: CASSPTRGYSYEQYF. The CDR3 nucleotides are TGTGCCAGCAGCCCAACCAGGGGGTACTCCTACGAGCAGTACTTC.

The chain combines TRBV6-2 or TRBV6-3 with TRBJ2-3, with 12 positions matching TRBD2. Germline V lookup: CDR1 MNHEY, CDR2 SVGEGT. V shed 3 bases, J shed 4 bases, and the junction held 2 bases outside the gene matches. The CDR3 sequence is 15 residues long. The CDR3 coding sequence is TGTGCCAGCAGTTATAGACTAGCGGGAGCAGATACGCAGTATTTT. It is translated as CASSYRLAGADTQYF.